The 20 T cell receptor beta chains presented below share a single source sample, sequenced in a study of blood T cell repertoires in COVID-19. Data came from immunoSEQ multiplex PCR; TCRdb stores just in-frame clones and leaves some out. This sample has approximately 150,000 clones, with 88% found just once. Material: peripheral blood. Receptor source: a man between 65 and 85 years old with active COVID-19.

DNA for the CDR3: TGTGCCAGCAGTTTAAGGACAGACCTGGGCTACACCTTC. Translation gives CASSLRTDLGYTF. The chain joins TRBV28 to TRBJ1-2, with a weak D call TRBD1 (6 bases). The germline V gene has CDR1 MDHEN and CDR2 SYDVKM. The CDR3 has 13 amino acids. Trimming removed 2 bases at V and 8 bases at J, with 12 bases between.

The chain joins TRBV29-1 to TRBJ2-7, with a tentative D call TRBD1 (5 bases). CDR1 is SQVTM, CDR2 ANQGSEA, per germline. V lost 6 bases, J lost 2 bases, and 14 bases lay in between. This CDR3 has 13 amino acids. The CDR3, as DNA: TGCAGCGTATCTAGACAGAGTACCTACGAGCAGTACTTC. Translation gives CSVSRQSTYEQYF.

The CDR3 bases are TGTGCCAGCAGCAAACTAGCGGTAACGAACACCGGGGAGCTGTTTTTT. Protein product: CASSKLAVTNTGELFF. This chain links TRBV7-9 with TRBJ2-2; 8 bases map to TRBD2. This CDR3 region has 16 residues. Per the germline V gene, CDR1 is SEHNR and CDR2 is FQNEAQ (reference sequence). With V trimmed by 5 bases and J by 0 bases, 5 bases remained unmatched.

V and J are TRBV19 and TRBJ2-1; TRBD2 is a possible D gene (5 bases). Germline V gene data show CDR1 as LNHDA and CDR2 as SQIVND (reference sequence). The germline V and J ends were trimmed by 7 bases and 6 bases, with 16 bases remaining between them. This CDR3 region has 14 residues. The CDR3 sequence: CASTDPRAGNEQFF. The DNA for the CDR3 is TGTGCCAGTACCGACCCCCGGGCGGGCAATGAGCAGTTCTTC.

The chain joins TRBV15 to TRBJ2-7; D is possibly TRBD1 (6 bases). V was cut by 3 bases and J by 2 bases, with 14 bases left in between. CDR3 length: 15 residues. Germline CDR1 is LNHNV and CDR2 is YYDKDF (reference sequence). The CDR3 region is CATSSVTGHPYEQYF. CDR3 nucleotide sequence: TGTGCCACCAGCAGTGTTACGGGACACCCCTACGAGCAGTACTTC.

The DNA for the CDR3 is TGTGCCTACCGGTGGTCGCCTCGGAATGAGCAGTTCTTC. Translated, it gives CAYRWSPRNEQFF. V is TRBV30 and J is TRBJ2-1; the D is unclear. CDR3 length: 13 amino acids. Germline V gene data show CDR1 as GTSNPN and CDR2 as SVGIG (reference sequence). V shed 7 bases and J shed 7 bases, with 17 bases lying between them.

This rearrangement joins TRBV7-2 to TRBJ2-5; TRBD1 is a possible D gene (6 bases). CDR3 length: 17 amino acids. Germline V lookup: CDR1 SGHTA, CDR2 FQGNSA. V lost 1 base, J lost 1 base, and 16 bases lay in between. The CDR3 reads CASSLGGGGQLQETQYF. The CDR3 region has the DNA TGTGCCAGCAGCTTAGGGGGTGGAGGACAGCTCCAAGAGACCCAGTACTTC.

This chain joins TRBV3-1 (or the pseudogene TRBV3-2) and TRBJ2-5, with D uncertain. The V end was cut by 3 bases, the J end by 4 bases, with 6 bases between. CDR3 length: 12 residues. Germline V lookup: CDR1 LGHDT, CDR2 YNNKEL (reference sequence). CDR3 DNA: TGTGCCAGCAGCCATGTTAGAGAGACCCAGTACTTC. This sequence encodes CASSHVRETQYF.

The chain joins TRBV3-1 (or the pseudogene TRBV3-2) to TRBJ2-3; 9 bases line up with TRBD2. Trimming cost V 2 bases and J 4 bases; bases outside gene matches: 7. There are 16 residues in the CDR3. Germline CDR1 LGHDT, CDR2 YNNKEL (reference sequence). DNA for the CDR3: TGTGCCAGCAGCCAATCGCCGGGACTAGCCTCAGATACGCAGTATTTT. This encodes CASSQSPGLASDTQYF.

The chain links TRBV5-1 to TRBJ2-1, with a tentative D call TRBD2 (6 bases). The V gene lost 1 base and the J gene lost 5 bases, with 10 bases spanning the gap. Germline-derived CDR1 and CDR2 are SGHRS and YFSETQ. The CDR3 covers 14 residues. The CDR3 nucleotides read TGCGCCAGCAGCTTGAGACTAGAGGACAATGAGCAGTTCTTC. It codes for CASSLRLEDNEQFF.

The rearrangement joins TRBV7-9 to TRBJ2-5; 7 nucleotides match TRBD2. CDR3 size: 16 residues. Germline CDR1 reads SEHNR; CDR2 reads FQNEAQ (reference sequence). After removal of 6 bases from V and 5 bases from J, the junction contained 15 bases not matched to a gene. CDR3 bases: TGTGCCAGCAGGCAGACTAGCTCCCGTGGGGGGGAGACCCAGTACTTC. Protein product: CASRQTSSRGGETQYF.

This clone was found a few times. J is TRBJ1-1 and V is TRBV9; TRBD1 aligns across 8 bases. Germline CDR1 is SGDLS and CDR2 is YYNGEE. This CDR3 has 12 amino acids. The V gene end was trimmed by 5 bases and the J gene end by 3 bases; junction bases not matched to a gene: 0. The CDR3 sequence: CASRGQDTEAFF. CDR3 coding DNA: TGTGCCAGCAGGGGACAGGACACTGAAGCTTTCTTT.

V is TRBV19 and J is TRBJ2-2; TRBD2 agrees at 10 bases. The CDR3 contains 13 residues. CDR1 is LNHDA and CDR2 is SQIVND in the germline V gene (reference sequence). Losses at the gene ends were 10 bases for V and 5 bases for J; bases not matched to a gene: 4. CDR3 sequence: CAISAGGTGELFF. The CDR3 DNA follows: TGTGCCATCTCAGCGGGAGGGACCGGGGAGCTGTTTTTT.

This chain connects TRBV19 to TRBJ2-1, with a possible D match to TRBD2 (5 bases). The CDR3 covers 16 residues. CDR1 LNHDA and CDR2 SQIVND come from the germline V gene (reference sequence). Between the trimmed V and J ends, which lost 5 bases and 2 bases, there was a span of 16 bases. The CDR3 DNA sequence: TGTGCCAGTAGTCCCAGAGGGCGGGTGGCCTACAATGAGCAGTTCTTC. It encodes CASSPRGRVAYNEQFF.

The chain joins TRBV27 to TRBJ2-1; 11 nucleotides match TRBD1. Per the germline V gene, CDR1 is MNHEY and CDR2 is SMNVEV (reference sequence). The J segment lost 5 bases and the V segment lost 5 bases, leaving 5 bases of the junction unmatched. The CDR3 consists of 15 residues. The CDR3 is CASSPRDRGNNEQFF. As DNA, the CDR3 is TGTGCCAGCAGTCCCAGGGACAGGGGGAACAATGAGCAGTTCTTC.

J is TRBJ2-1 and V is TRBV10-3, with 11 bases matching TRBD2. The ends lost 7 bases at V and 8 bases at J; junction bases unmatched: 1. The germline V gene encodes CDR1 ENHRY and CDR2 SYGVKD. The CDR3 loop spans 12 amino acids. This CDR3 is CAIMGLADEQFF. The CDR3, as DNA: TGTGCCATCATGGGACTAGCGGATGAGCAGTTCTTC.

CDR3 protein: CASSLDSSYSGNTIYF. Written as DNA, the CDR3 is TGTGCCAGCAGCTTGGACAGTTCCTACTCTGGAAACACCATATATTTT. The chain combines TRBV5-4 with TRBJ1-3; the D is unclear. Between the trimmed V and J ends, which lost 0 bases and 0 bases, there was a span of 10 bases. The V gene's germline CDR1 is SGHNT and CDR2 YYREEE (reference sequence). The CDR3 runs to 16 residues.

The J gene is TRBJ2-7, the V gene TRBV7-9; 11 nucleotides line up with TRBD2. V dropped 5 bases and J dropped 4; count of bases not matched to a gene: 13. The CDR3 has 17 residues. Germline CDR1 is SEHNR and CDR2 is FQNEAQ (reference sequence). DNA for the CDR3: TGTGCCAGCAGCGGACGCCCCGGCACTAGCGGGAGATACGAGCAGTACTTC. It yields the protein CASSGRPGTSGRYEQYF.

The chain links TRBV7-2 to TRBJ2-3, with D possibly TRBD2 on 5 matching bases. The ends were cut back, 5 bases at V and 6 bases at J, with 12 bases in the middle. Looked up from germline, CDR1 is SGHTA and CDR2 is FQGNSA. The CDR3 runs 13 residues. The CDR3 loop reads CASSNGGGDTQYF. DNA of the CDR3: TGTGCCAGCAGCAACGGAGGAGGCGATACGCAGTATTTT.

The V gene is TRBV5-1, the J gene TRBJ1-2; 8 bases map to TRBD1. This CDR3 is 14 amino acids long. Germline loops: CDR1 SGHRS, CDR2 YFSETQ. After removal of 1 base from V and 3 bases from J, the junction contained 2 bases not matched to a gene. CDR3 nucleotides: TGCGCCAGCAGCTTGATGACAGGGGACTATGGCTACACCTTC. Amino acid sequence: CASSLMTGDYGYTF. Combining the CDR3 with reference TRBV5-1 and TRBJ1-2 gives the whole variable domain KAGVTQTPRYLIKTRGQQVTLSCSPISGHRSVSWYQQTPGQGLQFLFEYFSETQRNKGNFPGRFSGRQFSNSRSEMNVSTLELGDSALYLCASSLMTGDYGYTFGSGTRLTVV.